Shown below are 9 T cell receptor beta chains from a single sample sequenced in a study of shared clonotypes between healthy human individuals. Some clones are missing from TCRdb's copy, which holds only in-frame ones; the method was immunoSEQ multiplex PCR. The table has millions of clones, about 92% seen once. The sample was naive CD4+ T cells sorted from blood. Noted subset: CD45RA+ positively selected. All receptors derive from a man younger than 30 in good health.

This chain links TRBV10-1 with TRBJ2-5; the match to TRBD1 covers 11 bases. The CDR3 runs to 15 residues. V shed 7 bases and J 4 bases; nucleotides not matched to a gene: 8. Germline-derived CDR1 and CDR2 are WNHNN and SYGVQD (reference sequence). CDR3 nucleotide sequence: TGCGCCAGCATGACGGACAGGGGGCGCCTAGAGACCCAGTACTTC. Its protein is CASMTDRGRLETQYF.

This clone showed up just once. J is TRBJ1-1 and V is TRBV7-9, with D unresolved. Deletions cut 8 bases from V and 3 bases from J, with 16 bases between. Germline V gives CDR1 SEHNR, CDR2 FQNEAQ (reference sequence). This CDR3 has 14 amino acids. Written as DNA, the CDR3 is TGTGCCAGCCACCGGGCGAGGCTTGACACTGAAGCTTTCTTT. This gives the protein CASHRARLDTEAFF.

The chain has TRBV4-1 and TRBJ2-1, with TRBD1 matching over 10 bases. Per germline, CDR1 MGHRA and CDR2 YSYEKL. The CDR3 runs to 17 residues. The J segment lost 6 bases and the V segment lost 1 base, leaving 9 bases of the junction unmatched. CDR3 protein: CASSQAPGTGAGNEQFF. CDR3 nucleotides: TGCGCCAGCAGCCAAGCTCCCGGGACAGGGGCAGGCAATGAGCAGTTCTTC.

This clone was seen only once. The V gene is TRBV2, the J gene TRBJ2-1; 8 bases line up with TRBD2. V shed 7 bases and J 6 bases; nucleotides not matched to a gene: 11. In germline, CDR1 is SNHLY, CDR2 FYNNEI. The CDR3 covers 15 residues. This CDR3 is CASTEASGGANEQFF. CDR3 bases: TGTGCCAGCACCGAAGCCAGCGGGGGTGCCAATGAGCAGTTCTTC. Full variable domain (remainder filled in from reference TRBV2 and TRBJ2-1): EPEVTQTPSHQVTQMGQEVILRCVPISNHLYFYWYRQILGQKVEFLVSFYNNEISEKSEIFDDQFSVERPDGSNFTLKIRSTKLEDSAMYFCASTEASGGANEQFFGPGTRLTVL.

The table lists this clone with a count of one. The chain is built from TRBV6-1 and TRBJ2-7, with D perhaps TRBD2 (5 bases). CDR1 is MNHNS and CDR2 is SASEGT in the germline V gene. V lost 0 bases, J lost 2 bases, and 14 bases lay in between. The CDR3 spans 16 residues. Here the CDR3 reads CASSEALRGFTYEQYF. In DNA, the CDR3 is TGTGCCAGCAGTGAAGCGCTCCGCGGGTTTACCTACGAGCAGTACTTC.

The chain is built from TRBV15 and TRBJ2-4; no clear D gene. The V gene lost 6 bases and the J gene lost 3 bases, with 15 bases spanning the gap. Germline CDR1 and CDR2: LNHNV and YYDKDF (reference sequence). The CDR3 is 15 residues long. Here the CDR3 reads CATSPIGSGKNIQYF. The CDR3 DNA is TGTGCCACCAGTCCTATCGGATCGGGCAAAAACATTCAGTACTTC.

Here the CDR3 DNA reads TGTGCCAGCTCCAGGGGGGGGCGGAATGGCTACACCTTC. The encoded protein is CASSRGGRNGYTF. This chain uses TRBV6-6 with TRBJ1-2, with TRBD1 identical over 7 bases. Germline V gene sequence: CDR1 MNHNY, CDR2 SVGAGI (reference sequence). V lost 8 bases to trimming and J lost 6 bases; unmatched junction nucleotides: 9. This CDR3 has 13 amino acids.

V gene TRBV20-1 combines with J gene TRBJ2-7; a possible D gene is TRBD2 (6 bases). The ends were cut back, 7 bases at V and 6 bases at J, with 10 bases in the middle. Germline CDR1 reads DFQATT; CDR2 reads SNEGSKA (reference sequence). This CDR3 is built from 10 residues. DNA of the CDR3: TGCAGTGGGCTCGGGGGCGAGCAGTACTTC. Amino acids: CSGLGGEQYF.

Only a few counts were recorded for this clone. The chain recombines TRBV2 with TRBJ1-6; D is uncertain. The length of the CDR3 is 15 residues. Deletions cut 0 bases from V and 3 bases from J, with 6 bases between. In germline, CDR1 is SNHLY, CDR2 FYNNEI. The CDR3 here is CASSEAARYNSPLHF. CDR3 nucleotides: TGTGCCAGCAGTGAAGCGGCACGCTATAATTCACCCCTCCACTTT.